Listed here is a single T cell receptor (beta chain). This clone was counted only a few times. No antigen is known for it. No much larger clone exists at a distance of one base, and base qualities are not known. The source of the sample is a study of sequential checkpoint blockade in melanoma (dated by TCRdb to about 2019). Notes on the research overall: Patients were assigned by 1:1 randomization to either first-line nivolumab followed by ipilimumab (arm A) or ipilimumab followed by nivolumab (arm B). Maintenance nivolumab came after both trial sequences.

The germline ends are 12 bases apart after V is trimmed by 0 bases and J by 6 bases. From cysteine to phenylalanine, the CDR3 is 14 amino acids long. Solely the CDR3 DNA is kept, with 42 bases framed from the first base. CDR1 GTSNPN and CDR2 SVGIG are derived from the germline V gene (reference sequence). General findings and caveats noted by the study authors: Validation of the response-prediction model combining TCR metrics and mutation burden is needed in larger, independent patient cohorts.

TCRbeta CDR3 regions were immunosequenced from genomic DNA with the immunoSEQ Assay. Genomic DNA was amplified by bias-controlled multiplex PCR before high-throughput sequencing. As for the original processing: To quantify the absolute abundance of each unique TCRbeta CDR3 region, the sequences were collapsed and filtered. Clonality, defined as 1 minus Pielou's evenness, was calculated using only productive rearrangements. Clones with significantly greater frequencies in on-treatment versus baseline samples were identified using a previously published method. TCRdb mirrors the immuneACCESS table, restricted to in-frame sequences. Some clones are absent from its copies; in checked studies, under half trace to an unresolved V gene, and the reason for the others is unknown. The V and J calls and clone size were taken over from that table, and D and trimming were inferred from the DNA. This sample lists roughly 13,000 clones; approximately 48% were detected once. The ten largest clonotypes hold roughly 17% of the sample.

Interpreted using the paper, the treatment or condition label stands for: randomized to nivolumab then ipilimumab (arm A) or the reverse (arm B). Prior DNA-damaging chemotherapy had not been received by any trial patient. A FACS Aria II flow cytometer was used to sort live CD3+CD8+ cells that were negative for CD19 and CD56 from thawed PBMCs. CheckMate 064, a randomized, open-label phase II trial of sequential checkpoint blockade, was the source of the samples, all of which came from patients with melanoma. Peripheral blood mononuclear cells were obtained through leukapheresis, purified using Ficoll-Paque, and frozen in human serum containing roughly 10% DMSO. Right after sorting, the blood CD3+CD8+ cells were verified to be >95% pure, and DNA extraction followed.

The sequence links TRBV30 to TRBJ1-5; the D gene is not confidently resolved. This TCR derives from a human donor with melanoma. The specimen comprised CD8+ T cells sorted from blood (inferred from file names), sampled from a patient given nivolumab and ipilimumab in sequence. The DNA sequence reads TGTGCCTGGAGTGTACGGAGCGCCGGTCAGCCCCAGCATTTT. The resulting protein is CAWSVRSAGQPQHF.